The clone carrying this TCR beta chain is a singleton in its sample. The data belong to a study of T cell clones after liver transplantation. Measured with immunoSEQ multiplex PCR; TCRdb has only the in-frame clones, and not every one. The repertoire holds about 22,000 clones, with 55% to 70% as singletons. V gave up 3 bases and J gave up 7 bases, with 5 bases separating them. The CDR3 contains 11 residues. The V gene's germline CDR1 is SGHRS and CDR2 YFSETQ. The genes are TRBV5-1 and TRBJ2-4; D unclear. The sequence was obtained from a human donor who received a liver transplant. The input for sequencing was CD4+ T cells from blood, taken before liver transplant. CDR3 amino acids: CASSSGNIQYF. CDR3 in DNA: TGCGCCAGCAGCTCCGGGAACATTCAGTACTTC.